The clone carrying this T cell receptor (beta chain) appeared a few times. Its antigen is unknown. RNA transcripts yielded amplified TCR beta CDR3 regions. First-round RT-PCR targeting the TCR CDR3 was performed with the HTBI primer set. A single record per CDR3 protein comes from TCRdb applying MiXCR to the multiplex PCR reads. The sample shows under 550,000 distinct CDR3 sequences, just under 20% of them seen only once. The sample originates from a study of T cells in Graves' hyperthyroidism and ophthalmopathy. Study-level findings and limits: Blood shared most expanded thyroid clonotypes above 0.001. Onset of ophthalmopathy came a median roughly 6 months after the model predicted it.

The CDR3 loop spans 14 amino acids. Germline-derived CDR1 and CDR2 are SGDLS and YYNGEE. V shed 4 bases, J shed 1 base, and the junction held 4 bases outside the gene matches. Diagnoses rested on clinical symptoms, serum thyroxine and TRAb, thyroid ultrasound and orbital computed tomography. The sample consisted of blood. The rearrangement joins TRBV9 to TRBJ1-1; 7 nucleotides align to TRBD1. The receptor's source is a man between 35 and 55 years old with Graves' ophthalmopathy. This CDR3 is CASSPSGGNTEAFF. The CDR3 bases are TGTGCCAGCAGCCCGTCAGGGGGGAACACTGAAGCTTTCTTT.